The clone carrying this TCR beta chain was observed a few times. With 60 Vbeta and 13 Jbeta primers, the PCR was carried out. Data came from immunoSEQ multiplex PCR; TCRdb stores just in-frame clones and leaves some out. The data contain roughly 100,000 clones, around 82% of them singletons. This specimen comes from a study of cytomegalovirus exposure and HLA in healthy donors. V dropped 5 bases and J dropped 9; count of bases not matched to a gene: 2. The germline CDR1 and CDR2 sequences are SGHNT and YYREEE (reference sequence). The CDR3 runs 13 residues. This TCR derives from a woman aged 60 to 75 in good health and CMV-seronegative. Sequencing input: PBMCs. The rearrangement links TRBV5-4 to TRBJ2-1, with 13 nucleotides matching TRBD2. The CDR3: CASRGTSGVEQFF. Written as DNA, the CDR3 is TGTGCCAGCAGAGGGACTAGCGGGGTTGAGCAGTTCTTC.